Sequencing of this TCR beta chain was carried out in a study of blood T cell repertoires in COVID-19. Original methodology: Estimation of nucleated cell counts was performed using reference gene primer amplification. Assay: immunoSEQ multiplex PCR; the TCRdb copy retains only in-frame clones and omits some. V and J calls and clone size are those listed in that table; D and trimming were worked out from the DNA. The repertoire holds around 380,000 clones, with 70% to 85% as singletons. The germline V gene has CDR1 LNHNV and CDR2 YYDKDF (reference sequence). The CDR3 extends over 17 amino acids. Trimming removed 1 base at V and 0 bases at J, with 15 bases between.

The receptor was derived from a human donor with acute or convalescent COVID-19. The donor label of this sample is uncertain. The chain employs TRBV15 and TRBJ2-5; D ambiguous. Sequences were obtained from peripheral blood. In DNA form, the CDR3 reads TGTGCCACCAGCAGAGGGGTGGGCCCACCTAACCAAGAGACCCAGTACTTC. Encoded protein: CATSRGVGPPNQETQYF.